The 30 T cell receptor beta chains below come from one sample, sequenced in a study of T-cell reconstitution after alpha-beta-depleted transplantation in children. Points from the study as a whole: Newly produced T cells mostly accounted for T-cell counts and diversity one year post-transplant.

Their target antigens are unknown. Using unique molecular identifiers, the investigators prepared the TCRbeta library. TCRdb itself ran the PCR reads through MiXCR, one entry per CDR3 protein. This table holds 330,000 or so distinct CDR3 sequences, almost 8% found once. The material was peripheral blood, obtained 360 days after TCRalphabeta/CD19-depleted stem cell transplant. The receptors were gathered from a female patient aged 2-9 years who had a stem cell transplant for Fanconi anemia, so the T cells may come from the graft donor.

This clonotype was recorded a few times. Here the CDR3 DNA reads TGTGCCAGCAGTATTTCCTGGACAGGGGGATATACTGAAGCTTTCTTT. As protein: CASSISWTGGYTEAFF. The chain is built from TRBV28 and TRBJ1-1; 10 bases match TRBD1. This CDR3 comprises 16 residues. Germline assignment: CDR1 MDHEN and CDR2 SYDVKM. Unmatched junction bases numbered 11, after V lost 5 bases and J lost 5 bases. The complete variable domain, with remaining parts taken from reference TRBV28 and TRBJ1-1, reads DVKVTQSSRYLVKRTGEKVFLECVQDMDHENMFWYRQDPGLGLRLIYFSYDVKMKEKGDIPEGYSVSREKKERFSLILESASTNQTSMYLCASSISWTGGYTEAFFGQGTRLTVV.

This clonotype appeared many times. V is TRBV5-1 and J is TRBJ2-7; 11 positions agree with TRBD2. J was trimmed by 2 bases and V by 6 bases; bases with no gene match: 7. This CDR3 has 15 residues. Germline V gene lookup returns CDR1 SGHRS and CDR2 YFSETQ. The CDR3 region has the DNA TGCGCCAGCACGGAACTAGCGGGAGAAACCTACGAGCAGTACTTC. This encodes CASTELAGETYEQYF.

The sample holds a few counts of this clonotype. V and J are TRBV4-2 and TRBJ1-4; perhaps TRBD1 as D (5 bases). CDR3 length: 14 residues. V was shortened by 6 bases and J by 8 bases, with 16 bases between the two germline ends. Germline V gives CDR1 LGHNA, CDR2 YNFKEQ. This CDR3 reads CASRRGGEEEKLFF. The CDR3 DNA reads as TGTGCCAGCAGACGAGGAGGGGAGGAAGAAAAACTGTTTTTT.

This clonotype was observed many times. This sequence joins TRBV4-2 and TRBJ2-6; D remains ambiguous. This CDR3 contains 17 residues. V lost 0 bases, J lost 0 bases, and 9 bases lay in between. Germline CDR1 is LGHNA and CDR2 is YNFKEQ. The CDR3: CASSQDRFRSGANVLTF. The CDR3 region has the DNA TGTGCCAGCAGCCAAGATCGTTTCCGCTCTGGGGCCAACGTCCTGACTTTC.

This clonotype was counted a few times. One end of the junction varies from germline; a read error may be responsible. This chain links TRBV10-3 with TRBJ1-2; D might be TRBD1 (5 bases). Germline V lookup: CDR1 ENHRY, CDR2 SYGVKD. The CDR3 consists of 13 residues. The CDR3 DNA sequence: TGTGCCATCACTGAGCGGGGCGCGGGTGGCTACACCTTC. Its translation: CAITERGAGGYTF.

V gene TRBV27 combines with J gene TRBJ2-3; possible D gene TRBD2, 6 bases. In germline, CDR1 is MNHEY, CDR2 SMNVEV (reference sequence). This CDR3 has 14 amino acids. V lost 3 bases and J lost 3, with 10 bases in between. The CDR3 DNA follows: TGTGCCAGCAGTTTTGGGGCGGGGACAGATACGCAGTATTTT. It yields the protein CASSFGAGTDTQYF.

This clonotype appeared many times. The J gene is TRBJ2-7, the V gene TRBV28; possibly TRBD2 for D (6 bases). Trimming cost V 7 bases and J 9 bases, with 10 bases left between them. Per germline, CDR1 MDHEN and CDR2 SYDVKM. CDR3 length: 10 residues. This chain's CDR3 is CASIRGLQYF. In nucleotides, the CDR3 is TGTGCCAGCATCCGGGGACTGCAGTACTTC.

V is TRBV4-1 and J is TRBJ2-3, with D perhaps given as TRBD1 or TRBD2 (5 bases each). Trimming left V 2 bases short and J 2 bases short, with 11 bases between. CDR1 is MGHRA and CDR2 is YSYEKL in the germline V gene. The CDR3 runs to 15 residues. For the CDR3, the DNA is TGCGCCAGCAGCCAACCCCCGGGGCTCACAGATACGCAGTATTTT. This gives the protein CASSQPPGLTDTQYF.

This clonotype was detected many times. The rearrangement joins TRBV5-1 to TRBJ2-5; perhaps TRBD2 as D (6 bases). Germline-derived CDR1 and CDR2 are SGHRS and YFSETQ. The CDR3 runs 15 residues. The ends were cut back, 2 bases at V and 0 bases at J, with 11 bases in the middle. In nucleotides, the CDR3 is TGCGCCAGCAGCTTTCGGCGGGGAGACCAAGAGACCCAGTACTTC. Its translation: CASSFRRGDQETQYF.

This clonotype was recorded many times. The rearrangement uses TRBV5-4 and TRBJ2-1; 9 bases agree with TRBD2. The length of the CDR3 is 17 residues. V dropped 0 bases and J dropped 8; count of bases not matched to a gene: 12. The germline V gene encodes CDR1 SGHNT and CDR2 YYREEE (reference sequence). The CDR3 here is CASSLAALAGIYDEQFF. CDR3 DNA sequence: TGTGCCAGCAGCTTGGCCGCGCTAGCGGGAATTTATGATGAGCAGTTCTTC.

The chain has TRBV25-1 and TRBJ2-7, with 9 bases that match TRBD1. V was clipped by 6 bases and J by 2 bases; unmatched bases: 11. The CDR3 is 16 amino acids. Germline CDR1 MGHDK, CDR2 SYGVNS. In DNA, the CDR3 is TGTGCCAGCAGGGTGTCCCACGGGACAGGGACCTACGAGCAGTACTTC. Residues: CASRVSHGTGTYEQYF.

The sample holds many counts of this clonotype. The chain is built from TRBV2 and TRBJ2-2, with D tentatively TRBD2 (6 bases). The CDR3 has 12 residues. Trimming took off 9 bases at V and 5 bases at J, with 10 bases between the two ends. Germline CDR1 is SNHLY and CDR2 is FYNNEI. DNA of the CDR3: TGTGCCAGACTAGCTAAAACCGGGGAGCTGTTTTTT. Translated, it gives CARLAKTGELFF. The whole variable domain, filled in from reference TRBV2 and TRBJ2-2, reads EPEVTQTPSHQVTQMGQEVILRCVPISNHLYFYWYRQILGQKVEFLVSFYNNEISEKSEIFDDQFSVERPDGSNFTLKIRSTKLEDSAMYFCARLAKTGELFFGEGSRLTVL.

This clonotype was found many times. The chain employs TRBV21-1 and TRBJ2-6; TRBD1 reflects the table's D call only, with no check against the DNA. TRBV21-1 is noted as a pseudogene. This CDR3 spans 15 amino acids. CDR3 in amino acids: CAGLDRSSGANVLTF. The DNA of the CDR3 is TGTGCCGGCCTGGACAGGAGCTCTGGGGCCAACGTCCTGACTTTC.

As concerns this clonotype: This may be a read error, as it is one base from a much larger clone. This rearrangement joins TRBV27 to TRBJ2-1; D remains ambiguous. V shed 5 bases and J shed 10 bases, with 18 bases lying between them. The length of the CDR3 is 14 residues. Germline-derived CDR1 and CDR2 are MNHEY and SMNVEV (reference sequence). CDR3 amino acids: CASSPSPMGVEQFF. The CDR3 region has the DNA TGTGCCAGCAGTCCGTCTCCAATGGGTGTGGAGCAGTTCTTC.

This chain links TRBV14 with TRBJ2-7; TRBD1 matches at 7 bases. This CDR3 has 15 amino acids. The germline V gene encodes CDR1 SGHDN and CDR2 FVKESK. With 4 bases clipped from V and 3 bases from J, the junction kept 9 bases outside the gene matches. The CDR3 reads CASSPLYRGRYEQYF. CDR3 in DNA: TGTGCCAGCAGCCCACTCTACAGGGGACGCTACGAGCAGTACTTC. Filled out from reference TRBV14 and TRBJ2-7, the complete variable domain reads EAGVTQFPSHSVIEKGQTVTLRCDPISGHDNLYWYRRVMGKEIKFLLHFVKESKQDESGMPNNRFLAERTGGTYSTLKVQPAELEDSGVYFCASSPLYRGRYEQYFGPGTRLTVT.

This clonotype appeared many times. The V and J genes are TRBV7-2 and TRBJ2-7; D is ambiguous. CDR1 and CDR2 from the germline V gene are SGHTA and FQGNSA. The CDR3 contains 14 residues. Trimming left V 0 bases short and J 5 bases short, with 11 bases between. This CDR3 is CASSLASLGHEQYF. CDR3 nucleotides: TGTGCCAGCAGCTTAGCGAGCCTCGGGCACGAGCAGTACTTC.

This clonotype was seen repeatedly, ten times or more. The CDR3 loop reads CASSLSVTGYEQYF. CDR3 in DNA: TGTGCCAGCAGCTTGAGTGTCACAGGCTACGAGCAGTACTTC. The J gene is TRBJ2-7, the V gene TRBV5-6, with D perhaps matching TRBD1 (5 bases). There are 14 residues in the CDR3. V was pared by 1 base and J by 3 bases, with 11 bases between. Germline lookup yields CDR1 SGHDT and CDR2 YYEEEE.

This clonotype was observed many times. The CDR3: CASSTDYSNQPQHF. The DNA for the CDR3 is TGTGCCAGCAGTACGGATTATAGCAATCAGCCCCAGCATTTT. The J gene is TRBJ1-5, the V gene TRBV6-5, with no clear D. Germline V gives CDR1 MNHEY, CDR2 SVGAGI. The CDR3 is 14 amino acids. The germline V and J ends were trimmed by 5 bases and 0 bases, with 8 bases remaining between them.

The chain carries TRBV5-1 and TRBJ1-1; 10 nucleotides align to TRBD1. The germline V gene has CDR1 SGHRS and CDR2 YFSETQ. The CDR3 is 13 amino acids. Germline trimming cut 4 bases from V and 11 bases from J; bases unmatched to any gene: 8. CDR3 nucleotide sequence: TGCGCCAGCAGCGCCGGGACAGGGGATAGTGCTTTCTTT. Its translation: CASSAGTGDSAFF.

CDR3 amino acids: CASSQAPGGLAGLEQYF. The DNA for the CDR3 is TGCGCCAGCAGCCAAGCACCCGGGGGACTAGCGGGGCTTGAGCAGTACTTC. This chain connects TRBV4-1 to TRBJ2-7; 13 bases map to TRBD2. There are 17 residues in the CDR3. Unmatched junction bases numbered 10, after V lost 1 base and J lost 7 bases. Per the germline V gene, CDR1 is MGHRA and CDR2 is YSYEKL.

This clonotype was counted between two and nine times. This rearrangement joins TRBV19 to TRBJ2-1; D unresolved. This CDR3 comprises 8 residues. Germline V lookup: CDR1 LNHDA, CDR2 SQIVND (reference sequence). V shed 11 bases and J shed 11 bases, with 7 bases lying between them. The CDR3 DNA is TGTGCCTGGAAAAAGCAGTTCTTC. This gives the protein CAWKKQFF.

The chain joins TRBV28 to TRBJ1-4, with a weak D call TRBD1 (5 bases). This CDR3 contains 17 residues. The germline gives CDR1 MDHEN, CDR2 SYDVKM. The V gene lost 2 bases and the J gene lost 0 bases, with 13 bases spanning the gap. The CDR3: CASSLAGNGATNEKLFF. In nucleotides, the CDR3 is TGTGCCAGCAGTTTAGCAGGGAATGGAGCAACTAATGAAAAACTGTTTTTT.

This clonotype occurred many times. The chain joins TRBV28 to TRBJ2-1; 9 bases align to TRBD2. V dropped 6 bases and J dropped 4; count of bases not matched to a gene: 10. The V gene's germline CDR1 is MDHEN and CDR2 SYDVKM. CDR3 length: 16 amino acids. CDR3 loop: CASSFAGGPSYNEQFF. The CDR3 DNA reads TGTGCCAGCAGCTTTGCGGGAGGGCCCTCATACAATGAGCAGTTCTTC.

This clonotype turned up a few times. The chain combines TRBV9 with TRBJ1-6; possibly TRBD1 for D (5 bases). Germline assignment: CDR1 SGDLS and CDR2 YYNGEE. Trimming shortened V by 1 base and J by 9 bases, and 8 bases separated the two germline ends. This CDR3 spans 13 amino acids. The CDR3 loop reads CASSVFQGSPLHF. The CDR3 nucleotides are TGTGCCAGCAGCGTATTTCAGGGTTCACCCCTCCACTTT. The whole variable domain, remainder taken from reference TRBV9 and TRBJ1-6, is DSGVTQTPKHLITATGQRVTLRCSPRSGDLSVYWYQQSLDQGLQFLIQYYNGEERAKGNILERFSAQQFPDLHSELNLSSLELGDSALYFCASSVFQGSPLHFGNGTRLTVT.

Ten or more counts support this clonotype. This chain joins TRBV5-1 and TRBJ2-3; 8 bases match TRBD2. In germline, CDR1 is SGHRS, CDR2 YFSETQ. The CDR3 covers 15 residues. Trimming at V came to 4 bases and at J to 5 bases, leaving 9 bases not matched to a gene. CDR3 region: CASSVSGGPGDTQYF. The CDR3 bases are TGCGCCAGCAGCGTCTCGGGGGGGCCTGGAGATACGCAGTATTTT.

This clonotype was recorded many times. The CDR3 bases are TGTGCCAGCAGTTTTCCCCCCAGGGGGGAATACAATGAGCAGTTCTTC. It yields the protein CASSFPPRGEYNEQFF. The rearrangement links TRBV28 to TRBJ2-1; possible D gene TRBD1, 7 bases. Germline V gene lookup returns CDR1 MDHEN and CDR2 SYDVKM. This CDR3 is 16 amino acids long. V was pared by 3 bases and J by 4 bases, with 16 bases between.

The rearrangement joins TRBV6-1 to TRBJ2-3; 12 bases agree with TRBD2. Losses at the gene ends were 5 bases for V and 4 bases for J; bases not matched to a gene: 4. There are 15 residues in the CDR3. The germline V gene encodes CDR1 MNHNS and CDR2 SASEGT. In DNA form, the CDR3 reads TGTGCCAGCAGTAAACTAGCGGGGGGCCCAGATACGCAGTATTTT. This encodes CASSKLAGGPDTQYF.

This clonotype came up a few times. The V call is TRBV15, the J call TRBJ2-3; D is uncertain. The ends were cut back, 5 bases at V and 0 bases at J, with 12 bases in the middle. Per the germline V gene, CDR1 is LNHNV and CDR2 is YYDKDF (reference sequence). The CDR3 sequence is 15 residues long. CDR3 DNA: TGTGCCACCAGCCCATGGGTTCCTAGCACAGATACGCAGTATTTT. This encodes CATSPWVPSTDTQYF.

This clonotype was counted at least ten times. The rearrangement joins TRBV7-9 to TRBJ2-3, with 14 bases aligning to TRBD2. The CDR3 runs to 23 residues. V shed 5 bases, J shed 1 base, and the junction held 23 bases outside the gene matches. The germline CDR1 and CDR2 sequences are SEHNR and FQNEAQ (reference sequence). The CDR3 DNA is TGTGCCAGCAGCGCCTCGCAACCACTTTTTCCGGGACTAGCGGGGGCCGGCACAGATACGCAGTATTTT. Amino acid sequence: CASSASQPLFPGLAGAGTDTQYF.

This clonotype was seen repeatedly, ten times or more. The V call is TRBV29-1, the J call TRBJ2-3, with a weak D call TRBD2 (5 bases). The V end lost 5 bases, the J end lost 6 bases, and 21 bases lay between the germline ends. Germline CDR1 and CDR2: SQVTM and ANQGSEA. This CDR3 has 15 amino acids. The CDR3 here is CSVLGSSGPVDTQYF. In DNA, the CDR3 is TGCAGCGTTCTGGGGAGCAGTGGGCCAGTGGATACGCAGTATTTT.